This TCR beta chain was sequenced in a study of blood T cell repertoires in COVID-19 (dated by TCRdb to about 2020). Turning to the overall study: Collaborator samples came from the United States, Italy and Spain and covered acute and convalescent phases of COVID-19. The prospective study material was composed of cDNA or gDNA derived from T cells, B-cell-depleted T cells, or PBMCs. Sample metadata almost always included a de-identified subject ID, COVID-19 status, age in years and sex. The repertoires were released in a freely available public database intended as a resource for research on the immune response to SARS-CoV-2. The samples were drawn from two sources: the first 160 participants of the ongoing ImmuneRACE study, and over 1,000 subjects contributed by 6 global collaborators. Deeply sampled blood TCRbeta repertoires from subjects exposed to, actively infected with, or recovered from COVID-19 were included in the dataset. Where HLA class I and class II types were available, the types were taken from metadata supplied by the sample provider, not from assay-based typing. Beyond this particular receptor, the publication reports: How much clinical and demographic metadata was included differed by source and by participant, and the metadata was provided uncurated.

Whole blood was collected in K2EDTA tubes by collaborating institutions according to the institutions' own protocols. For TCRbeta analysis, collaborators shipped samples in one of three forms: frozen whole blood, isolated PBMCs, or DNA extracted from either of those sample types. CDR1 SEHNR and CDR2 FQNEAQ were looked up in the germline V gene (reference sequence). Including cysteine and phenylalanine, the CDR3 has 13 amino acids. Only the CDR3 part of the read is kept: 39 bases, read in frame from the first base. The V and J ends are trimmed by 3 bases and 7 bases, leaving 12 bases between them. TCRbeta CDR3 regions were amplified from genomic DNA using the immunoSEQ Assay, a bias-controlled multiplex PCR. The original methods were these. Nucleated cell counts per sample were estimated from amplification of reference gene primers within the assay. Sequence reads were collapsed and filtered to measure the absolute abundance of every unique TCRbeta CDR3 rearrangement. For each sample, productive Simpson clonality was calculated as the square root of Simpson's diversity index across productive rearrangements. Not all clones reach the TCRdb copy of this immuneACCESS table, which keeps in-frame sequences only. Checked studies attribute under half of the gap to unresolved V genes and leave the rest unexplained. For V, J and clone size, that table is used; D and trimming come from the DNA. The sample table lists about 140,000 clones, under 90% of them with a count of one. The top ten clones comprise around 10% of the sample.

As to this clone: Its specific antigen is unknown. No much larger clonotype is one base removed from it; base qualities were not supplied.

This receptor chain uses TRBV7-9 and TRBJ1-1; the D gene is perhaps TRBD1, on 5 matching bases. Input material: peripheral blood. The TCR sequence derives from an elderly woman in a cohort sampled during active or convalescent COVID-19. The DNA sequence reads TGTGCCAGCAGCTTGGGGAGGGGCAATGAAGCTTTCTTT. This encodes CASSLGRGNEAFF.